One sample yielded the 7 T cell receptor beta chains listed below, sequenced in a study of regulatory T cells in long-lasting Graves disease. Noted time point: persistent/refractory GD, antithyroid drugs over 5 years with positive TRAb. From RNA extracted from PBMCs, the TCR library was made. iRepertoire HTBI primers and Arm-PCR of CDR3 regions built TCR beta libraries. TCRdb re-derived calls from the multiplex PCR reads in MiXCR, one entry per CDR3 protein. Among about 340,000 distinct CDR3 sequences listed, roughly 21% were seen once. The specimen comprised peripheral blood mononuclear cells (PBMCs), sampled when the disease was refractory, from a patient treated with antithyroid drugs. The receptors were sampled from a female donor with Graves disease.

This clonotype was observed many times. The chain employs TRBV6-5 and TRBJ1-5; tentative D call: TRBD1 (5 bases). The CDR3 is made up of 15 amino acids. Between the trimmed V and J ends, which lost 0 bases and 1 base, there was a span of 7 bases. Germline CDR1 MNHEY, CDR2 SVGAGI. CDR3 in amino acids: CASSYSGGSNQPQHF. CDR3 nucleotide sequence: TGTGCCAGCAGTTACTCCGGGGGAAGCAATCAGCCCCAGCATTTT.

A few counts support this clonotype. The V and J genes are TRBV5-1 and TRBJ1-1; the D is unclear. CDR1 is SGHRS and CDR2 is YFSETQ in the germline V gene. Trimming cost V 2 bases and J 0 bases, with 8 bases left between them. The CDR3 contains 14 residues. CDR3 sequence reads: CASSLEQLNTEAFF. In DNA, the CDR3 is TGCGCCAGCAGCTTAGAACAGCTGAACACTGAAGCTTTCTTT.

This clonotype was seen many times. The chain employs TRBV14 and TRBJ1-1, with TRBD1 identical over 7 bases. Germline V CDR1 and CDR2: SGHDN, FVKESK. This CDR3 region has 17 residues. Trimming removed 3 bases from V and 0 bases from J; junction bases left unmatched: 10. This chain's CDR3 is CASSQSKTGLMNTEAFF. CDR3 sequence (DNA): TGTGCCAGCAGCCAGTCCAAGACAGGGTTGATGAACACTGAAGCTTTCTTT.

This clonotype was recorded many times. The gene calls are TRBV27 and TRBJ2-7, with TRBD1 as a possible D gene (6 bases). The germline gives CDR1 MNHEY, CDR2 SMNVEV (reference sequence). Deletions cut 5 bases from V and 7 bases from J, with 15 bases between. The CDR3 totals 13 residues. In DNA form, the CDR3 reads TGTGCCAGCAGTATGCGACAGGCTTCGGAGCAGTACTTC. Protein product: CASSMRQASEQYF.

This clonotype was observed a few times. A junction end diverges from the germline sequence, so it may reflect a read error. The CDR3 loop reads CTSSSGGQPQHF. The CDR3 nucleotides read TGTACCAGCAGTTCCGGCGGTCAGCCCCAGCATTTT. V and J are TRBV27 and TRBJ1-5, with D hard to call. Germline V gene sequence: CDR1 MNHEY, CDR2 SMNVEV (reference sequence). CDR3 size: 12 residues.

This clonotype was found many times. The genes are TRBV6-9 and TRBJ2-5; 7 bases agree with TRBD1. With V trimmed by 4 bases and J by 7 bases, 9 bases remained unmatched. Germline V gene sequence: CDR1 MNHGY, CDR2 SVAAGI. There are 14 residues in the CDR3. DNA of the CDR3: TGTGCCAGCAGTTGGGACAGCTTAACCGGGACCCAGTACTTC. Amino acids: CASSWDSLTGTQYF.

This clonotype was detected a few times. This rearrangement joins TRBV6-1 to TRBJ2-7, with D possibly matching TRBD2 (6 bases). This CDR3 is 12 amino acids long. Trimming took off 11 bases at V and 3 bases at J, with 14 bases between the two ends. Germline loops: CDR1 MNHNS, CDR2 SASEGT. The CDR3 here is CACRRGDYEQYF. CDR3 nucleotide sequence: TGTGCCTGTCGGCGGGGAGACTACGAGCAGTACTTC.